This entry features one T cell receptor beta chain sequence. This specimen belongs to a study of blood T cell repertoires in COVID-19. Whole-study context: COVID-19 samples from acute and convalescent phases originated in the United States, Italy and Spain. T cells, B-cell-depleted T cells, or PBMCs provided the cDNA or gDNA that served as material.

Authors' analysis steps: Amplifying reference gene primers gave estimates of nucleated cell counts. Data came from immunoSEQ multiplex PCR; TCRdb stores just in-frame clones and leaves some out. The D gene and trimming were derived from the DNA, and the V and J assignments and clone size from that table. The table shows 98,000 or so clones, with around 83% occurring only once. The sequenced sample consisted of peripheral blood. The source of this sequence is a woman aged 70-85 years with acute or convalescent COVID-19.

The DNA for the CDR3 is TGTGCCAGCAGTTCTCACAGTGGGGGCGCTGAAGCTTTCTTT. This gives the protein CASSSHSGGAEAFF. This sequence joins TRBV28 and TRBJ1-1, with D perhaps matching TRBD1 (6 bases). Trimming took off 4 bases at V and 6 bases at J, with 15 bases between the two ends. The germline V gene has CDR1 MDHEN and CDR2 SYDVKM. This CDR3 spans 14 amino acids.